A single sample gave rise to the 19 T cell receptor beta chains below, sequenced in a study of cytomegalovirus exposure and HLA in healthy donors. This PCR relied on a set of 60 Vbeta primers and 13 Jbeta primers. The assay was immunoSEQ multiplex PCR, and TCRdb's table has in-frame clones only and misses some. Recorded for this sample: over 200,000 clones. The material sequenced was PBMCs. The receptors stem from a woman younger than 45 in good health and CMV-seropositive.

The V call is TRBV6-6, the J call TRBJ2-3; 8 bases align to TRBD2. The CDR3 loop spans 16 amino acids. The V gene's germline CDR1 is MNHNY and CDR2 SVGAGI (reference sequence). V was clipped by 5 bases and J by 2 bases; unmatched bases: 9. Here the CDR3 reads CASSLPGGDPTDTQYF. The CDR3 bases are TGTGCCAGCAGTCTCCCGGGGGGGGACCCCACAGATACGCAGTATTTT.

V usage is TRBV27 and J usage is TRBJ2-7; 8 bases map to TRBD2. After removal of 4 bases from V and 2 bases from J, the junction contained 4 bases not matched to a gene. Germline loops: CDR1 MNHEY, CDR2 SMNVEV (reference sequence). This CDR3 has 14 amino acids. CDR3 DNA: TGTGCCAGCAGTTCCCTAGCGGGTGCCTACGAGCAGTACTTC. It codes for CASSSLAGAYEQYF.

The V gene is TRBV7-9, the J gene TRBJ2-1; D might be TRBD1 (5 bases). This CDR3 comprises 15 residues. The V end was cut by 4 bases, the J end by 0 bases, with 10 bases between. Germline V gene lookup returns CDR1 SEHNR and CDR2 FQNEAQ (reference sequence). CDR3 in amino acids: CASSSPGSSYNEQFF. The CDR3 bases are TGTGCCAGCAGCTCCCCAGGGTCCTCCTACAATGAGCAGTTCTTC. The full variable domain, rest sourced from reference TRBV7-9 and TRBJ2-1, is DTGVSQNPRHKITKRGQNVTFRCDPISEHNRLYWYRQTLGQGPEFLTYFQNEAQLEKSRLLSDRFSAERPKGSFSTLEIQRTEQGDSAMYLCASSSPGSSYNEQFFGPGTRLTVL.

The V gene is TRBV2, the J gene TRBJ1-5; 10 bases align to TRBD1. The CDR3 totals 15 residues. The junction had 5 bases not matched to a gene; V was cut back by 4 bases and J by 5 bases. The germline gives CDR1 SNHLY, CDR2 FYNNEI. The CDR3 DNA reads as TGTGCCAGCAGTGGCTTGACAGGGGGCGATCAGCCCCAGCATTTT. Its protein is CASSGLTGGDQPQHF.

The rearrangement uses TRBV9 and TRBJ2-2; D unresolved. The CDR3 length is 13 residues. Germline V gene data show CDR1 as SGDLS and CDR2 as YYNGEE. Between the trimmed V and J ends, which lost 1 base and 3 bases, there was a span of 4 bases. The CDR3 region is CASSVRYTGELFF. In nucleotides, the CDR3 is TGTGCCAGCAGCGTACGGTACACCGGGGAGCTGTTTTTT.

V gene TRBV7-2 combines with J gene TRBJ2-7, with unresolved D. Germline assignment: CDR1 SGHTA and CDR2 FQGNSA. Trimming pared 4 bases from V and 3 bases from J, leaving 16 bases between. This CDR3 region has 15 residues. The CDR3 sequence: CASSSTRSRYYEQYF. The CDR3 nucleotides read TGTGCCAGCAGCTCAACCCGATCCAGATACTACGAGCAGTACTTC.

The chain joins TRBV5-4 to TRBJ2-3, with TRBD2 matching 8 bases. With 8 bases clipped from V and 3 bases from J, the junction kept 11 bases outside the gene matches. Germline CDR1 SGHNT, CDR2 YYREEE (reference sequence). The length of the CDR3 is 15 residues. Here the CDR3 reads CASGSGGGGTDTQYF. In DNA form, the CDR3 reads TGTGCCAGTGGTTCGGGGGGGGGCGGAACAGATACGCAGTATTTT. Using reference TRBV5-4 and TRBJ2-3 for the parts outside the CDR3, the full variable domain is ETGVTQSPTHLIKTRGQQVTLRCSSQSGHNTVSWYQQALGQGPQFIFQYYREEENGRGNFPPRFSGLQFPNYSSELNVNALELDDSALYLCASGSGGGGTDTQYFGPGTRLTVL.

The V call is TRBV18, the J call TRBJ2-3; D gene unclear. V lost 3 bases, J lost 2 bases, and 15 bases lay in between. The V gene's germline CDR1 is KGHSH and CDR2 LQKENI. This CDR3 spans 16 amino acids. CDR3 coding DNA: TGTGCCAGCTCACCTCGTATTTCTGGCTCCACAGATACGCAGTATTTT. Protein: CASSPRISGSTDTQYF. The variable domain in full, with the rest retrieved from reference TRBV18 and TRBJ2-3, is NAGVMQNPRHLVRRRGQEARLRCSPMKGHSHVYWYRQLPEEGLKFMVYLQKENIIDESGMPKERFSAEFPKEGPSILRIQQVVRGDSAAYFCASSPRISGSTDTQYFGPGTRLTVL.

The genes are TRBV19 and TRBJ2-6, with D possibly being TRBD1 (6 bases). Looked up from germline, CDR1 is LNHDA and CDR2 is SQIVND (reference sequence). The CDR3 has 18 residues. The V gene lost 3 bases and the J gene lost 1 base, with 16 bases spanning the gap. CDR3 nucleotide sequence: TGTGCCAGTAGTATTATAGGGACACCCTCGTCTGGGGCCAACGTCCTGACTTTC. This encodes CASSIIGTPSSGANVLTF.

The chain employs TRBV7-9 and TRBJ1-6; tentative D call: TRBD1 (5 bases). CDR3 length: 15 residues. Trimming took 1 base from V and 14 from J, leaving 18 bases between them. Looked up from germline, CDR1 is SEHNR and CDR2 is FQNEAQ (reference sequence). The DNA for the CDR3 is TGTGCCAGCAGCTTAGTGGGGGGGGACCTTCTGGCCCTCCACTTT. Its translation: CASSLVGGDLLALHF.

The rearrangement links TRBV28 to TRBJ1-1; 10 bases are a match to TRBD1. The germline gives CDR1 MDHEN, CDR2 SYDVKM. V was pared by 3 bases and J by 1 base, with 5 bases of the junction left unmatched. This CDR3 has 16 residues. The CDR3 protein is CASSFRDRGWNTEAFF. The CDR3, as DNA: TGTGCCAGCAGTTTCCGGGACAGGGGTTGGAACACTGAAGCTTTCTTT.

The chain is built from TRBV10-2 and TRBJ1-5, with TRBD1 matching 9 bases. This CDR3 is 19 amino acids long. V trimming: 2 bases; J trimming: 3 bases; junction bases outside the gene matches: 14. CDR1 WSHSY and CDR2 SAAADI come from the germline V gene. CDR3 nucleotide sequence: TGCGCCAGCAGTGAGCCTCCATTTCCGGACAGGGGCCACAATCAGCCCCAGCATTTT. As protein: CASSEPPFPDRGHNQPQHF.

The chain has TRBV18 and TRBJ1-3; 7 bases agree with TRBD1. After removal of 0 bases from V and 4 bases from J, the junction contained 3 bases not matched to a gene. The CDR3 sequence is 15 residues long. The germline V gene encodes CDR1 KGHSH and CDR2 LQKENI. The CDR3 coding sequence is TGTGCCAGCTCACCACCGACGGGACAGGGAAACACCATATATTTT. Translation gives CASSPPTGQGNTIYF.

The chain employs TRBV5-5 and TRBJ1-2; tentatively, D is TRBD1 (5 bases). The CDR3 runs to 15 residues. The germline V gene has CDR1 SGHKS and CDR2 YYEKEE (reference sequence). V was clipped by 4 bases and J by 6 bases, with 19 bases between them. Here the CDR3 reads CASSAITGEIDGYTF. CDR3 sequence (DNA): TGTGCCAGCAGCGCCATCACAGGAGAAATCGATGGCTACACCTTC.

Concerning this clone itself: Different DNA sequences within this sample yield the same CDR3. This sequence joins TRBV5-1 and TRBJ1-1; 9 bases are shared with TRBD1. Germline loops: CDR1 SGHRS, CDR2 YFSETQ. Trimming took 1 base from V and 0 from J; bases not matched to a gene: 16. The CDR3 extends over 20 amino acids. CDR3 sequence (DNA): TGCGCCAGCAGCTTGTACTCCCAGGACAGGGGAACGCTACTGAACACTGAAGCTTTCTTT. Its protein is CASSLYSQDRGTLLNTEAFF.

The chain recombines TRBV9 with TRBJ2-3; 12 nucleotides agree with TRBD2. CDR1 is SGDLS and CDR2 is YYNGEE in the germline V gene. This CDR3 region has 17 residues. Trimming at V came to 4 bases and at J to 4 bases, leaving 10 bases not matched to a gene. Here the CDR3 reads CASSPTRLAGAADTQYF. CDR3 sequence (DNA): TGTGCCAGCAGCCCTACGAGACTAGCGGGAGCGGCAGATACGCAGTATTTT.

The V and J genes are TRBV29-1 and TRBJ1-2, with D possibly TRBD1 on 5 matching bases. CDR1 is SQVTM, CDR2 ANQGSEA, per germline. The CDR3 is 14 amino acids. Trimming pared 7 bases from V and 2 bases from J, leaving 17 bases between. The CDR3 loop is CSAFVQGLNYGYTF. In DNA form, the CDR3 reads TGCAGCGCTTTCGTCCAGGGCTTAAACTATGGCTACACCTTC.

The chain joins TRBV27 to TRBJ2-3; D is unresolved. The CDR3 runs 12 residues. The germline V gene encodes CDR1 MNHEY and CDR2 SMNVEV (reference sequence). The V end was cut by 3 bases, the J end by 6 bases, with 7 bases between. In nucleotides, the CDR3 is TGTGCCAGCAGTTTTCCCGGGGATACGCAGTATTTT. Translating gives CASSFPGDTQYF.

This chain connects TRBV27 to TRBJ2-1; 13 nucleotides match TRBD2. The CDR3 totals 14 residues. The junction had 8 bases not matched to a gene; V was cut back by 10 bases and J by 8 bases. Germline V gene lookup returns CDR1 MNHEY and CDR2 SMNVEV (reference sequence). CDR3 bases: TGTGCCACAACCGGGACTAGCGGGATGCATGAGCAGTTCTTC. Its protein is CATTGTSGMHEQFF.